This T cell receptor (beta chain) was captured by sequencing in a study of T cells in Graves' hyperthyroidism and ophthalmopathy. Across the study: It was at initial diagnosis, before any treatment, that peripheral blood was collected.

Study-level points and caveats: The model foresaw ophthalmopathy a median about 6.5 months prior to onset.

Used for diagnoses were clinical symptoms, serum thyroxine and TRAb, thyroid ultrasound and orbital computed tomography. Trimming pared 0 bases from V and 5 bases from J, leaving 10 bases between. The CDR3 totals 14 residues. Germline loops: CDR1 SGHKS, CDR2 YYEKEE (reference sequence). This clonotype was detected only a few times. Its target is not known. Regions amplified from RNA transcripts were the TCR beta CDR3 regions. The HTBI primer set served for first-round RT-PCR of the TCR CDR3. Each CDR3 protein gets one entry after TCRdb re-called the multiplex PCR reads with MiXCR. This sample carries about 400,000 distinct CDR3 sequences, roughly 13% of them seen once, and the ten largest clones take around 27%.

The TCR comes from a man aged 50-59 years with Graves' ophthalmopathy. The chain links TRBV5-5 to TRBJ2-3; a weak D match, TRBD1 (5 bases). The sequenced sample was blood. CDR3 DNA sequence: TGTGCCAGCAGCTTGGTCAGGGATAGAGATACGCAGTATTTT. The encoded protein is CASSLVRDRDTQYF. Supplemented by reference TRBV5-5 and TRBJ2-3, the full variable domain reads DAGVTQSPTHLIKTRGQQVTLRCSPISGHKSVSWYQQVLGQGPQFIFQYYEKEERGRGNFPDRFSARQFPNYSSELNVNALLLGDSALYLCASSLVRDRDTQYFGPGTRLTVL.